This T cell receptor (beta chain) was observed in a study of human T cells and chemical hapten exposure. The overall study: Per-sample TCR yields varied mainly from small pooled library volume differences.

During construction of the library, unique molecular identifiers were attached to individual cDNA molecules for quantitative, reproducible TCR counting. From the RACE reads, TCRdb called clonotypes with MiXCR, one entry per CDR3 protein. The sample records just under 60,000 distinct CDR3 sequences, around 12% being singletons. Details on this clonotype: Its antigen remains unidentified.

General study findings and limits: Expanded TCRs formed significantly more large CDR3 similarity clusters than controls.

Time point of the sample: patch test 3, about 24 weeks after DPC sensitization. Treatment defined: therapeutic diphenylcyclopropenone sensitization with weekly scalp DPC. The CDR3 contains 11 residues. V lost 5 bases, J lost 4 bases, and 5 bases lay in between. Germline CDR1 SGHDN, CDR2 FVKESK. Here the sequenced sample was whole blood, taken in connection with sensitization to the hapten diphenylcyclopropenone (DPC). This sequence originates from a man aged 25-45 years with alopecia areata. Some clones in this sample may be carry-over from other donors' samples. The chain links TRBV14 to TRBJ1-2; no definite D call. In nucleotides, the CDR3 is TGTGCCAGCAGCAACTTCTATGGCTACACCTTC. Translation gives CASSNFYGYTF. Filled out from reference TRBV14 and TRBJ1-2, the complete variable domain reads EAGVTQFPSHSVIEKGQTVTLRCDPISGHDNLYWYRRVMGKEIKFLLHFVKESKQDESGMPNNRFLAERTGGTYSTLKVQPAELEDSGVYFCASSNFYGYTFGSGTRLTVV.